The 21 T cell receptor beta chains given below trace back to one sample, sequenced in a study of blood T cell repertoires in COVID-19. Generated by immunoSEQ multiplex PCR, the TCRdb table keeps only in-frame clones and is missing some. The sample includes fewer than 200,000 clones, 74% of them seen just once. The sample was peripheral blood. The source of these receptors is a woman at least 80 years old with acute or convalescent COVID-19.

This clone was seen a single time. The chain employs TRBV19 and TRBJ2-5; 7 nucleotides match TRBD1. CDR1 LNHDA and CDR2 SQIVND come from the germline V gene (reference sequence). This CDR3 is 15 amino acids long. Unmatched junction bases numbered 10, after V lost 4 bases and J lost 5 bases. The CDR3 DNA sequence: TGTGCCAGTAGTAGGCAGACAGGGCGCGTTGAGACCCAGTACTTC. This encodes CASSRQTGRVETQYF.

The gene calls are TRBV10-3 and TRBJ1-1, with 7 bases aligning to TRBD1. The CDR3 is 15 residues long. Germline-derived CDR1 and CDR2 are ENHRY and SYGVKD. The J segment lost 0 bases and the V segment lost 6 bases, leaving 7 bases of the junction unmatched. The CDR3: CAISGQVGVNTEAFF. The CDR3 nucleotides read TGTGCCATCAGCGGACAGGTTGGAGTGAACACTGAAGCTTTCTTT.

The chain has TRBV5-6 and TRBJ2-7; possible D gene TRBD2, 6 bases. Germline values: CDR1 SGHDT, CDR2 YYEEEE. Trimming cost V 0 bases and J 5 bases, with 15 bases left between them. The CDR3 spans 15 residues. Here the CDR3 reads CASSLAGLASHEQYF. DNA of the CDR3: TGTGCCAGCAGCTTGGCAGGGCTAGCGTCTCACGAGCAGTACTTC.

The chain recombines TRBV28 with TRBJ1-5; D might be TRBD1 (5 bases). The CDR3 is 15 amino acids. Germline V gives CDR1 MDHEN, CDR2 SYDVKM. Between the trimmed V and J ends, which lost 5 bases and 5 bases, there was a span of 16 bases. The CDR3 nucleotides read TGTGCCAGCAGTCCACTCGGGGGGGAAGATCAGCCCCAGCATTTT. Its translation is CASSPLGGEDQPQHF. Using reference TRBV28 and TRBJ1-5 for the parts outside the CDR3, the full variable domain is DVKVTQSSRYLVKRTGEKVFLECVQDMDHENMFWYRQDPGLGLRLIYFSYDVKMKEKGDIPEGYSVSREKKERFSLILESASTNQTSMYLCASSPLGGEDQPQHFGDGTRLSIL.

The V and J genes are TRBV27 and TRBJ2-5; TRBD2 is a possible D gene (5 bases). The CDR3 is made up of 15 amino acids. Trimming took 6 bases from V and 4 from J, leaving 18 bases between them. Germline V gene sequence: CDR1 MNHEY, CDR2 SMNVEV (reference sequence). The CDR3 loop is CASSRDHSSAETQYF. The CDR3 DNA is TGTGCCAGCAGCCGGGATCACAGTTCGGCAGAGACCCAGTACTTC.

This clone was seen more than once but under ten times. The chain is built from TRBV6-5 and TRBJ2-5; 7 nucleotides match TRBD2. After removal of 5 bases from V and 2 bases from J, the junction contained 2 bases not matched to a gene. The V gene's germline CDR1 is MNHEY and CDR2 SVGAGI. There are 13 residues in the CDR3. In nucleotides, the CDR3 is TGTGCCAGCAGTACTAGCGTACAAGAGACCCAGTACTTC. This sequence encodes CASSTSVQETQYF.

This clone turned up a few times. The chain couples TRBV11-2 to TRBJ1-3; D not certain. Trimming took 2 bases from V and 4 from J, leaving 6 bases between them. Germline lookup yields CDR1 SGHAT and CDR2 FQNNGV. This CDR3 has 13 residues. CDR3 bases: TGTGCCAGCAGCTTATCAGTAGGAAACACCATATATTTT. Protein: CASSLSVGNTIYF.

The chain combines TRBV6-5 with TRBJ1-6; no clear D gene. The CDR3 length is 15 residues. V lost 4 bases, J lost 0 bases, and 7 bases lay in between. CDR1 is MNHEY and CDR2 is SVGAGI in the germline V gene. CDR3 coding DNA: TGTGCCAGCAGTTCGGTGCGCTCCTATAATTCACCCCTCCACTTT. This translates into CASSSVRSYNSPLHF.

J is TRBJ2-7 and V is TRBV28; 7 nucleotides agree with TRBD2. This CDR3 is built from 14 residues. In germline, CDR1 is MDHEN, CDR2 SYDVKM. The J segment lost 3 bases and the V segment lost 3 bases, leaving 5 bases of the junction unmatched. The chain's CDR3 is CASSFGTTVYEQYF. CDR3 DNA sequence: TGTGCCAGCAGTTTTGGGACTACAGTCTACGAGCAGTACTTC. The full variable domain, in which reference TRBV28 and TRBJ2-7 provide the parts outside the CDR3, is DVKVTQSSRYLVKRTGEKVFLECVQDMDHENMFWYRQDPGLGLRLIYFSYDVKMKEKGDIPEGYSVSREKKERFSLILESASTNQTSMYLCASSFGTTVYEQYFGPGTRLTVT.

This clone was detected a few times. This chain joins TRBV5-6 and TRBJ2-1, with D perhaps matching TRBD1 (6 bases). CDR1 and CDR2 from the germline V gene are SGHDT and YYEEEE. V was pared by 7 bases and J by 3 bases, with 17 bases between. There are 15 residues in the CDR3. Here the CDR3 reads CASGWGQDFYNEQFF. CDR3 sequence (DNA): TGTGCCAGCGGGTGGGGGCAGGACTTCTACAATGAGCAGTTCTTC.

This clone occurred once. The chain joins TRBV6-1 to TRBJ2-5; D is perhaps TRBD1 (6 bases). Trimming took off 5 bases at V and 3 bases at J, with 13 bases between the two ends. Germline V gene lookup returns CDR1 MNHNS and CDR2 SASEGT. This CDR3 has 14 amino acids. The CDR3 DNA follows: TGTGCCAGCAGTCCCCGGGACAACGAAGAGACCCAGTACTTC. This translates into CASSPRDNEETQYF.

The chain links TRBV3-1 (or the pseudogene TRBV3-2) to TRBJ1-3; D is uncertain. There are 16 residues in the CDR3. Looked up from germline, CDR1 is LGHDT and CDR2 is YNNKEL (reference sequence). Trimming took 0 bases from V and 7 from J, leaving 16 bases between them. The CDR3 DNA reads TGTGCCAGCAGCCAAGATTTCGGGGATAATTCGAACACCATATATTTT. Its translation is CASSQDFGDNSNTIYF.

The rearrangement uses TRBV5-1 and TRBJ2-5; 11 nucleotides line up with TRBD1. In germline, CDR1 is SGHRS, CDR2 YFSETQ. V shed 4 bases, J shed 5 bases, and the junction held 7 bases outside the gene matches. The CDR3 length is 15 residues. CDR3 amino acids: CASSQGQGAGETQYF. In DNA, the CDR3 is TGCGCCAGCAGCCAAGGACAGGGGGCGGGGGAGACCCAGTACTTC.

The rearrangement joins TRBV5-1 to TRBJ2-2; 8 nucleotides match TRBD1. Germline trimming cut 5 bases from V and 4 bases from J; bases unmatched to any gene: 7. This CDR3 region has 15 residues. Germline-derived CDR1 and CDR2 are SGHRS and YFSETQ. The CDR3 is CASRKGQGATGELFF. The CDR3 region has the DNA TGCGCCAGCAGAAAGGGGCAGGGGGCCACCGGGGAGCTGTTTTTT.

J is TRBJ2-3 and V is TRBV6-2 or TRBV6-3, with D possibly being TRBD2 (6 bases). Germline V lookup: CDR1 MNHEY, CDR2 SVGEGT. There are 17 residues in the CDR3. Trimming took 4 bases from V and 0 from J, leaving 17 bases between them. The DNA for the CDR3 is TGTGCCAGCAGTTCTGTTGGATCGGCGGGGAGCACAGATACGCAGTATTTT. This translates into CASSSVGSAGSTDTQYF.

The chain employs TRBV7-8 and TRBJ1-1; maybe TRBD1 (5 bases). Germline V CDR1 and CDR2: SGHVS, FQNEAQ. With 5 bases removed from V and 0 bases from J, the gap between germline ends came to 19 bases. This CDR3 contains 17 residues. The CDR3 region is CASSREVQGVLNTEAFF. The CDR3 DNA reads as TGTGCCAGCAGCCGAGAGGTCCAGGGCGTACTGAACACTGAAGCTTTCTTT.

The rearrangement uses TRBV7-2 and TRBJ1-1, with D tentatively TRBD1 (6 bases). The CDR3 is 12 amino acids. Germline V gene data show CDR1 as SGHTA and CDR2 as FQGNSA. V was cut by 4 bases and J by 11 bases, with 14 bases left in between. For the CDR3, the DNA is TGTGCCAGCAGCTCCCAGGGGCGGGAGGCTTTCTTT. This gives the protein CASSSQGREAFF.

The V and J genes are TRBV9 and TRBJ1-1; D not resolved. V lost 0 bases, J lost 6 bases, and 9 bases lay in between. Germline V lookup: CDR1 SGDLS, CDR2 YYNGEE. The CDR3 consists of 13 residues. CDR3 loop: CASSVARGSEAFF. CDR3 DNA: TGTGCCAGCAGCGTAGCTCGGGGATCTGAAGCTTTCTTT.

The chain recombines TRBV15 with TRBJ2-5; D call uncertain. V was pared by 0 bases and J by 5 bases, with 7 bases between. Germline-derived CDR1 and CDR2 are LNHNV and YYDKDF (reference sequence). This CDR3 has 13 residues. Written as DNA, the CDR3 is TGTGCCACCAGCAGAGACGGTTCGGAGACCCAGTACTTC. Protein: CATSRDGSETQYF.

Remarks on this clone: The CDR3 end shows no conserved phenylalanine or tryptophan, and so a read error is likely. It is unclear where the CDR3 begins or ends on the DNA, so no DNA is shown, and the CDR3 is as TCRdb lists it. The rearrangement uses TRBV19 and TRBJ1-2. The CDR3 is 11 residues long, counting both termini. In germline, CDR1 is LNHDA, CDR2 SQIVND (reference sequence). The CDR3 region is CASSGELRVAV.

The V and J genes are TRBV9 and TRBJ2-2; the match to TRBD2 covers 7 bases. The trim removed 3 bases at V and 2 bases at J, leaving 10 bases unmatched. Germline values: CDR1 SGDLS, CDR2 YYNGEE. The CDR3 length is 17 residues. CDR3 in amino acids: CASSDSPSGINTGELFF. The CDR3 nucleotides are TGTGCCAGCAGCGACTCCCCTAGCGGAATTAACACCGGGGAGCTGTTTTTT.